Described below is a single T cell receptor (beta chain) sequence and its context. The data stem from a study of blood T cell repertoires in COVID-19. As for the study in general: Sites across the United States, Italy and Spain contributed samples from acute and convalescent COVID-19. The analysed material was cDNA or gDNA that came from T cells, B-cell-depleted T cells, or PBMCs.

As originally analysed: Estimates of nucleated cell counts were drawn from the amplification of reference gene primers. TCRdb's copy holds only in-frame clones and misses some; the assay was immunoSEQ multiplex PCR. Clone size and V and J calls were adopted from that table, with D and trimming inferred from the DNA. The data show 150,000 to 200,000 clones, approximately 86% seen once. The CDR3 has 15 residues. Trimming shortened V by 0 bases and J by 2 bases, and 11 bases separated the two germline ends. Germline V gives CDR1 SGHRS, CDR2 YFSETQ. The gene calls are TRBV5-1 and TRBJ1-1; D gene ambiguous. The source material was peripheral blood. The TCR originated in a man aged 50-59 years with active or convalescent COVID-19. CDR3 bases: TGCGCCAGCAGCTTGGACCGATCGCGAAACACTGAAGCTTTCTTT. It specifies CASSLDRSRNTEAFF.